What follows are 31 T cell receptor beta chains derived from one specimen sequenced in a study of T cell repertoires in cytomegalovirus infection. TCRdb reprocessed the reads with MiXCR, giving one entry per CDR3 protein. The data contain 450,000 to 550,000 distinct CDR3 sequences, 15% to 20% of them singletons. Material for sequencing was CD8+ T cells from PBMCs. These receptors came from a human donor in good health (CMV status not recorded). Some clones in this sample may be carry-over from other donors' samples.

This clonotype was recorded at least ten times. V is TRBV7-6 and J is TRBJ1-1; D gene uncertain. V was cut by 6 bases and J by 2 bases, with 13 bases left in between. The CDR3 has 14 residues. Germline CDR1 and CDR2: SGHVS and FNYEAQ. This chain's CDR3 is CASSETPTNTEAFF. The CDR3 nucleotides are TGTGCCAGCAGTGAAACACCCACTAACACTGAAGCTTTCTTT. Using reference TRBV7-6 and TRBJ1-1 for the parts outside the CDR3, the full variable domain is GAGVSQSPRYKVTKRGQDVALRCDPISGHVSLYWYRQALGQGPEFLTYFNYEAQQDKSGLPNDRFSAERPEGSISTLTIQRTEQRDSAMYRCASSETPTNTEAFFGQGTRLTVV.

J is TRBJ2-7 and V is TRBV7-9, with a weak D call TRBD2 (7 bases). The CDR3 is made up of 14 amino acids. The germline V gene has CDR1 SEHNR and CDR2 FQNEAQ (reference sequence). V lost 5 bases to trimming and J lost 7 bases, with 18 bases between them. The CDR3 loop reads CASSEIGGAGEQYF. The CDR3 nucleotides are TGTGCCAGCAGCGAGATTGGGGGGGCAGGGGAGCAGTACTTC.

This clonotype was recorded at least ten times. This chain connects TRBV7-6 to TRBJ2-3; a possible D gene is TRBD2 (5 bases). This CDR3 has 12 residues. In germline, CDR1 is SGHVS, CDR2 FNYEAQ. Trimming took off 2 bases at V and 5 bases at J, with 5 bases between the two ends. CDR3 coding DNA: TGTGCCAGCAGCTTACGGGAAGATACGCAGTATTTT. Amino acid sequence: CASSLREDTQYF. Complete variable domain (other parts from reference TRBV7-6 and TRBJ2-3): GAGVSQSPRYKVTKRGQDVALRCDPISGHVSLYWYRQALGQGPEFLTYFNYEAQQDKSGLPNDRFSAERPEGSISTLTIQRTEQRDSAMYRCASSLREDTQYFGPGTRLTVL.

This clonotype showed up just a few times. The chain uses TRBV5-5 and TRBJ1-2; the D gene is possibly TRBD1 (5 bases). V lost 0 bases and J lost 6, with 12 bases in between. CDR3 length: 14 amino acids. Germline CDR1 SGHKS, CDR2 YYEKEE (reference sequence). Here the CDR3 reads CASSLVRGGDGYTF. For the CDR3, the DNA is TGTGCCAGCAGCTTGGTCCGGGGCGGAGATGGCTACACCTTC.

This clonotype has at least ten counts. CDR3 region: CASSERTDSGYEQYF. The CDR3 DNA follows: TGTGCCAGCAGTGAAAGGACAGACAGCGGGTACGAGCAGTACTTC. The genes are TRBV6-1 and TRBJ2-7; D is tentatively TRBD1 or TRBD2 (6 bases each). Looked up from germline, CDR1 is MNHNS and CDR2 is SASEGT. Between the trimmed V and J ends, which lost 2 bases and 4 bases, there was a span of 15 bases. The CDR3 contains 15 residues.

The V and J genes are TRBV2 and TRBJ1-2, with D possibly TRBD1 on 6 matching bases. This CDR3 contains 16 residues. V shed 0 bases and J shed 4 bases, with 15 bases lying between them. CDR1 is SNHLY and CDR2 is FYNNEI in the germline V gene. The CDR3 region is CASSEATYTGTYGYTF. In DNA form, the CDR3 reads TGTGCCAGCAGTGAAGCTACTTATACAGGGACCTATGGCTACACCTTC.

This clonotype showed up many times. V gene TRBV5-1 combines with J gene TRBJ2-5; no reliable D call. This CDR3 comprises 16 residues. In germline, CDR1 is SGHRS, CDR2 YFSETQ. V was shortened by 1 base and J by 2 bases, with 15 bases between the two germline ends. DNA for the CDR3: TGCGCCAGCAGCTTGAGAAGCGATCTCCCACAAGAGACCCAGTACTTC. It is translated as CASSLRSDLPQETQYF. Combining the CDR3 with reference TRBV5-1 and TRBJ2-5 gives the whole variable domain KAGVTQTPRYLIKTRGQQVTLSCSPISGHRSVSWYQQTPGQGLQFLFEYFSETQRNKGNFPGRFSGRQFSNSRSEMNVSTLELGDSALYLCASSLRSDLPQETQYFGPGTRLLVL.

The table lists this clonotype with many counts. The V and J genes are TRBV6-5 and TRBJ2-7, with D possibly matching TRBD1 (6 bases). This CDR3 has 14 amino acids. In germline, CDR1 is MNHEY, CDR2 SVGAGI. Deletions cut 2 bases from V and 1 base from J, with 9 bases between. The CDR3 DNA reads TGTGCCAGCAGTTACCAGGGGAGTTCCTACGAGCAGTACTTC. It codes for CASSYQGSSYEQYF.

This clonotype occurred many times. The chain uses TRBV27 and TRBJ1-1; 9 nucleotides match TRBD1. The CDR3 consists of 13 residues. Germline CDR1 MNHEY, CDR2 SMNVEV (reference sequence). With V trimmed by 7 bases and J by 10 bases, 10 bases remained unmatched. CDR3 coding DNA: TGTGCCAGCACCGGAACAGGGGGCGTGGGAGCTTTCTTT. Amino acids: CASTGTGGVGAFF.

About this clonotype: The missing conserved phenylalanine or tryptophan at the end of this CDR3 makes a read error likely. The V call is TRBV12-5, the J call TRBJ2-1, with D possibly being TRBD2 (6 bases). The CDR3 spans 17 residues. Between the trimmed V and J ends, which lost 0 bases and 6 bases, there was a span of 18 bases. Looked up from germline, CDR1 is LGHNT and CDR2 is FRNRAP. CDR3 sequence reads: CASGLVRASERGNEQFL. CDR3 in DNA: TGTGCTAGTGGTTTGGTACGGGCTAGCGAGAGGGGCAATGAGCAGTTCTTA.

This clonotype was seen many times. CDR3 coding DNA: TGTGCCAGCAGCTTAACCCCCGGGACTAGCGGGAGGACAGATACGCAGTATTTT. It encodes CASSLTPGTSGRTDTQYF. The chain uses TRBV11-2 and TRBJ2-3; TRBD2 agrees at 15 bases. V was clipped by 2 bases and J by 3 bases; unmatched bases: 6. CDR1 and CDR2 (germline): SGHAT, FQNNGV. The CDR3 is 18 amino acids. Variable domain in full (rest from reference TRBV11-2 and TRBJ2-3): EAGVAQSPRYKIIEKRQSVAFWCNPISGHATLYWYQQILGQGPKLLIQFQNNGVVDDSQLPKDRFSAERLKGVDSTLKIQPAKLEDSAVYLCASSLTPGTSGRTDTQYFGPGTRLTVL.

The table lists this clonotype with many counts. The gene calls are TRBV2 and TRBJ2-7; 7 bases match TRBD2. The CDR3 length is 15 residues. Germline CDR1 reads SNHLY; CDR2 reads FYNNEI. The J segment lost 0 bases and the V segment lost 9 bases, leaving 11 bases of the junction unmatched. The DNA of the CDR3 is TGTGCCAGAAGCGGGGAGAGCGGGACCTCCTACGAGCAGTACTTC. This translates into CARSGESGTSYEQYF.

This clonotype was detected ten times or more. This chain connects TRBV28 to TRBJ2-1; D call uncertain. Germline V gene data show CDR1 as MDHEN and CDR2 as SYDVKM. V was shortened by 5 bases and J by 0 bases, with 14 bases between the two germline ends. CDR3 size: 16 residues. This CDR3 is CASSPAPMSSYNEQFF. The CDR3 nucleotides are TGTGCCAGCAGTCCCGCTCCAATGAGCTCCTACAATGAGCAGTTCTTC.

Of note for this clonotype: Because it lacks the conserved phenylalanine or tryptophan at the end, this CDR3 is likely a read error. This chain joins TRBV28 and TRBJ1-2; D is unclear. This CDR3 has 13 amino acids. With 2 bases removed from V and 6 bases from J, the gap between germline ends came to 10 bases. Germline values: CDR1 MDHEN, CDR2 SYDVKM. In DNA form, the CDR3 reads TGTGCCAGCAGTTTAACGTCGCCGGATGGCTACACCTTA. This translates into CASSLTSPDGYTL.

This clonotype showed up just a few times. This chain connects TRBV5-4 to TRBJ1-5; tentatively, D is TRBD1 (6 bases). The germline V and J ends were trimmed by 0 bases and 5 bases, with 15 bases remaining between them. CDR3 length: 16 amino acids. CDR1 SGHNT and CDR2 YYREEE come from the germline V gene (reference sequence). Written as DNA, the CDR3 is TGTGCCAGCAGCTTGGCCAGGGGTGAAGGTTATCAGCCCCAGCATTTT. Amino acid sequence: CASSLARGEGYQPQHF.

This clonotype was seen repeatedly, ten times or more. V usage is TRBV7-6 and J usage is TRBJ2-6, with D perhaps TRBD1 (5 bases). CDR1 is SGHVS, CDR2 FNYEAQ, per germline. CDR3 size: 15 residues. The ends were cut back, 2 bases at V and 1 base at J, with 6 bases in the middle. For the CDR3, the DNA is TGTGCCAGCAGCTTAAGGGGATCTGGGGCCAACGTCCTGACTTTC. Its translation is CASSLRGSGANVLTF.

This clonotype was picked up many times. The chain has TRBV6-1 and TRBJ1-4; D gene ambiguous. V lost 0 bases to trimming and J lost 0 bases, with 11 bases between them. Germline V lookup: CDR1 MNHNS, CDR2 SASEGT. The length of the CDR3 is 17 residues. Here the CDR3 DNA reads TGTGCCAGCAGTGAAGCGAATTGGACTTCAACTAATGAAAAACTGTTTTTT. Translated: CASSEANWTSTNEKLFF.

This clonotype was counted between two and nine times. The rearrangement links TRBV6-1 to TRBJ2-7; TRBD2 matches 12 bases. V shed 6 bases and J 4 bases; nucleotides not matched to a gene: 4. The CDR3 extends over 14 amino acids. Germline CDR1 is MNHNS and CDR2 is SASEGT. The CDR3 protein is CASSDGTSGYEQYF. CDR3 coding DNA: TGTGCCAGCAGCGACGGGACTAGCGGGTACGAGCAGTACTTC.

This clonotype was detected ten times or more. The CDR3 bases are TGTGCCAGCAGTTACTCGCCGGGACCCCGGAAGAATCAGCCCCAGCATTTT. Translated, it gives CASSYSPGPRKNQPQHF. The rearrangement links TRBV6-6 to TRBJ1-5; TRBD1 is a possible D gene (5 bases). Germline-derived CDR1 and CDR2 are MNHNY and SVGAGI (reference sequence). This CDR3 is 17 amino acids long. The germline V and J ends were trimmed by 0 bases and 4 bases, with 16 bases remaining between them.

With regard to this clonotype: A much bigger clone sits one base away, suggesting this may be a read error. The genes are TRBV6-6 and TRBJ2-5, with D possibly TRBD1 on 6 matching bases. The CDR3 covers 16 residues. Germline V gene lookup returns CDR1 MNHNY and CDR2 SVGAGI (reference sequence). The CDR3 region is CGSSSFDRNREETQYF. Written as DNA, the CDR3 is TGTGGCAGCAGTTCCTTCGACAGGAACCGGGAAGAGACCCAGTACTTC.

The gene calls are TRBV13 and TRBJ2-1; 7 bases are shared with TRBD1. Germline CDR1 is PRHDT and CDR2 is FYEKMQ (reference sequence). With 0 bases clipped from V and 12 bases from J, the junction kept 17 bases outside the gene matches. This CDR3 is 17 amino acids long. CDR3 sequence (DNA): TGTGCCAGCAGCTTAGGAACGGCAGGGGGTGGTCGAATTGGGCAGTTCTTC. Its translation: CASSLGTAGGGRIGQFF.

V usage is TRBV19 and J usage is TRBJ1-5; 9 bases align to TRBD1. The germline V gene encodes CDR1 LNHDA and CDR2 SQIVND (reference sequence). This CDR3 contains 16 residues. V lost 4 bases, J lost 5 bases, and 9 bases stayed unmatched. The CDR3 sequence is CASSTWDRELYQPQHF. As DNA, the CDR3 is TGTGCCAGTAGTACCTGGGACAGGGAATTATATCAGCCCCAGCATTTT.

A note on this clonotype: Since a much larger clone is just one base distant, this may be a read error. The rearrangement joins TRBV12-3 or TRBV12-4 to TRBJ1-2; no definite D call. Trimming stripped 7 bases from V and 8 bases from J, with 14 bases between. CDR3 length: 12 residues. The CDR3 protein is CASNAQPWGYTF. In DNA form, the CDR3 reads TGTGCCAGCAATGCCCAACCTTGGGGCTACACCTTC.

Only a few counts were recorded for this clonotype. The chain couples TRBV2 to TRBJ1-1; 8 bases fit TRBD1. The CDR3 runs 14 residues. The germline CDR1 and CDR2 sequences are SNHLY and FYNNEI. The junction had 6 bases not matched to a gene; V was cut back by 2 bases and J by 7 bases. CDR3 amino acids: CASSEWMTGDEAFF. The CDR3 nucleotides are TGTGCCAGCAGTGAATGGATGACAGGGGATGAAGCTTTCTTT.

The chain couples TRBV12-3 or TRBV12-4 to TRBJ2-3; D is perhaps TRBD1 or TRBD2 (5 bases each). V lost 7 bases to trimming and J lost 5 bases, with 22 bases between them. CDR3 size: 16 residues. The CDR3, as DNA: TGTGCCAGCATTTGGGGGTTGGCGGAATCTCTAGATACGCAGTATTTT. Amino acids: CASIWGLAESLDTQYF.

Ten or more counts support this clonotype. V and J are TRBV12-5 and TRBJ2-6, with D hard to call. The CDR3 contains 18 residues. V dropped 0 bases and J dropped 1 base, with 13 bases sitting between them. Germline V gene lookup returns CDR1 LGHNT and CDR2 FRNRAP. The CDR3 is CASGLVHQPRSGANVLTF. The CDR3 DNA reads TGTGCTAGTGGTTTGGTACACCAGCCAAGGTCTGGGGCCAACGTCCTGACTTTC. Combining the CDR3 with reference TRBV12-5 and TRBJ2-6 gives the whole variable domain DARVTQTPRHKVTEMGQEVTMRCQPILGHNTVFWYRQTMMQGLELLAYFRNRAPLDDSGMPKDRFSAEMPDATLATLKIQPSEPRDSAVYFCASGLVHQPRSGANVLTFGAGSRLTVL.

This clonotype was seen a few times. The chain combines TRBV7-8 with TRBJ2-5, with a weak D call TRBD2 (6 bases). The germline V gene encodes CDR1 SGHVS and CDR2 FQNEAQ. Trimming pared 5 bases from V and 1 base from J, leaving 17 bases between. This CDR3 has 16 amino acids. In DNA, the CDR3 is TGTGCCAGCAGCGCTCGGCGGGCGGGAAGCCAAGAGACCCAGTACTTC. Translation gives CASSARRAGSQETQYF. The whole variable domain, remainder taken from reference TRBV7-8 and TRBJ2-5, is GAGVSQSPRYKVAKRGQDVALRCDPISGHVSLFWYQQALGQGPEFLTYFQNEAQLDKSGLPSDRFFAERPEGSVSTLKIQRTQQEDSAVYLCASSARRAGSQETQYFGPGTRLLVL.

The rearrangement uses TRBV25-1 and TRBJ2-7, with D possibly TRBD1 on 5 matching bases. V lost 0 bases to trimming and J lost 2 bases, with 8 bases between them. The CDR3 totals 14 residues. Germline CDR1 is MGHDK and CDR2 is SYGVNS. The CDR3 here is CASSEYDRPYEQYF. The DNA for the CDR3 is TGTGCCAGCAGTGAATATGACAGACCCTACGAGCAGTACTTC.

This clonotype has only a few counts. This chain links TRBV28 with TRBJ2-3; D is possibly TRBD1 or TRBD2 (5 bases each). Trimming removed 6 bases from V and 3 bases from J, with 19 bases in between. CDR1 is MDHEN and CDR2 is SYDVKM in the germline V gene. The CDR3 is made up of 16 amino acids. The CDR3 sequence: CASRTEGIIGTDTQYF. The CDR3 region has the DNA TGTGCCAGCAGGACTGAGGGGATCATAGGGACAGATACGCAGTATTTT. The variable domain in full, completed from reference TRBV28 and TRBJ2-3, reads DVKVTQSSRYLVKRTGEKVFLECVQDMDHENMFWYRQDPGLGLRLIYFSYDVKMKEKGDIPEGYSVSREKKERFSLILESASTNQTSMYLCASRTEGIIGTDTQYFGPGTRLTVL.

The genes are TRBV5-1 and TRBJ2-5; 10 bases are a match to TRBD2. CDR1 is SGHRS and CDR2 is YFSETQ in the germline V gene. Losses at the gene ends were 3 bases for V and 5 bases for J; bases not matched to a gene: 7. CDR3 length: 15 amino acids. The CDR3 nucleotides are TGCGCCAGCAGCTCCCTAGCGGGAGAGGATGAGACCCAGTACTTC. Protein: CASSSLAGEDETQYF.

The chain uses TRBV19 and TRBJ2-5; 13 bases line up with TRBD2. In germline, CDR1 is LNHDA, CDR2 SQIVND (reference sequence). The length of the CDR3 is 16 residues. Trimming cost V 7 bases and J 5 bases; bases outside gene matches: 10. The CDR3 DNA follows: TGTGCCAGTATTCCTCCGGGACTAGCGGGGTATGAGACCCAGTACTTC. This sequence encodes CASIPPGLAGYETQYF. Full variable domain (outside the CDR3, taken from reference TRBV19 and TRBJ2-5): DGGITQSPKYLFRKEGQNVTLSCEQNLNHDAMYWYRQDPGQGLRLIYYSQIVNDFQKGDIAEGYSVSREKKESFPLTVTSAQKNPTAFYLCASIPPGLAGYETQYFGPGTRLLVL.